Listed below are T cell receptor beta chains from one sample, sequenced in a study of blood T cell repertoires in COVID-19. Some clones are missing from TCRdb's copy, which holds only in-frame ones; the method was immunoSEQ multiplex PCR. Of roughly 280,000 clones listed, around 86% are singletons. Sequenced: peripheral blood. These receptors came from a woman in her sixties with COVID-19, enrolled during active disease. CDR3s include the opening cysteine and the closing phenylalanine or tryptophan. Fields, in order: D gene, V gene, clone size, J gene, CDR3 DNA, CDR3 protein. D genes are given only for firm matches. Clone size is given for some rows only: seen once, a few or many times, or a class if the clone is expanded.

-	TRBV11-2	few	TRBJ1-4	TGTGCCAGCAGCTTAGATCGGGAGGGAACTAATGAAAAACTGTTTTTT	CASSLDREGTNEKLFF
-	TRBV6-4	-	TRBJ2-7	TGTGCCAGCAGTGAGTCTACGTTCTCCGGGTACTACTCCTACGAGCAGTACTTC	CASSESTFSGYYSYEQYF
-	TRBV19	-	TRBJ2-7	TGTGCCAGTAGGTCAAGGGACAACTCCTACGAGCAGTACTTC	CASRSRDNSYEQYF
-	TRBV24-1	-	TRBJ1-2	TGTGCCACCAGTGATGCAGGGAGGGGCAACTATGGCTACACCTTC	CATSDAGRGNYGYTF
TRBD2	TRBV5-1	-	TRBJ2-5	TGCGCCAGCAGCTTAGCGGGGAACCAAGAGGCCCAGTACTTC	CASSLAGNQEAQYF
TRBD2	TRBV14	-	TRBJ2-1	TGTGCCAGCAGCCAACGGAGAGCGAGCGGGAGGGCGAGCTCCTACAATGAGCAGTTCTTC	CASSQRRASGRASSYNEQFF
-	TRBV3-1/TRBV3-2	-	TRBJ1-5	TGTGCCAGCAGCCGGCCGAATCAGCCCCAGCATTTT	CASSRPNQPQHF
TRBD1	TRBV29-1	-	TRBJ1-2	TGCAGCGCATCGACAGGGGGCAACTATGGCTACACCTTC	CSASTGGNYGYTF
TRBD1	TRBV7-2	-	TRBJ2-1	TGTGCCAGCAGCTTAGCTGCAGGGGGCCGTGTCGATGAGCAGTTCTTC	CASSLAAGGRVDEQFF
-	TRBV28	-	TRBJ1-5	TGTGCCAGCAGACTACAGGGATATCAGCCCCAGCATTTT	CASRLQGYQPQHF
TRBD1	TRBV2	-	TRBJ1-4	TGTGCCAGCTCCCCCGGACAGGCGAATGAAAAACTGTTTTTT	CASSPGQANEKLFF
-	TRBV5-1	-	TRBJ2-1	TGCGCCAGCAGCTTGGTTGTGACTACCCAAAACAATGAGCAGTTCTTC	CASSLVVTTQNNEQFF
-	TRBV6-6	-	TRBJ2-5	TGTGCCAGCAGTTACTCCAGGGCTAGCCAAGAGACCCAGTACTTC	CASSYSRASQETQYF
-	TRBV21-1	-	TRBJ1-6	TGTGCCAGCAGCAAAGGAGGGTGGGATTCACCCCTCCACTTT	CASSKGGWDSPLHF
TRBD1	TRBV7-2	-	TRBJ1-1	TGTGCCAGCAGCTTTAACCCTCAGGGGGCTGGAGAAGCTTTCTTT	CASSFNPQGAGEAFF
-	TRBV6-5	-	TRBJ2-7	TGTGCCGTCCTAGGAGGGTCCTACGAGCAGTACTTC	CAVLGGSYEQYF
TRBD2	TRBV19	-	TRBJ2-1	TGTGCCAGTACCCCTAGCGGGAGGGTTTCCTACAATGAGCAGTTCTTC	CASTPSGRVSYNEQFF
-	TRBV29-1	-	TRBJ2-2	TGCAGCGTTGGGGTGACGGGAAGTAATACCGGGGAGCTGTTTTTT	CSVGVTGSNTGELFF
TRBD2	TRBV9	-	TRBJ2-3	TGTGCCAGCAGCGTAGAGGTGGGAGGGCCAGATACGCAGTATTTT	CASSVEVGGPDTQYF
-	TRBV19	-	TRBJ1-2	TGTGCCAGTAGTCTGGACAGTTCGAACTATGGCTACACCTTC	CASSLDSSNYGYTF
-	TRBV19	-	TRBJ1-6	TGTGCCAGTAGTATGGGCGGGGGCAGGATTTACAGTTCACCCCTCCACTTT	CASSMGGGRIYSSPLHF
-	TRBV30	-	TRBJ2-5	TGTGCCTGGAGTGTACCAGGCCGTGAGACCCAGTACTTC	CAWSVPGRETQYF
-	TRBV7-3	-	TRBJ2-1	TGTGCCAGCAGCCCCATCCGGGGCTCCTACAATGAGCAGTTCTTC	CASSPIRGSYNEQFF
TRBD2	TRBV10-3	-	TRBJ2-7	TGTGCCATCAGTGACCCGGGACTAGACGACGAGCAGTACTTC	CAISDPGLDDEQYF
-	TRBV20-1	-	TRBJ1-2	TGCAGTGCTAGAGTTAATTATGGCTACACCTTC	CSARVNYGYTF
TRBD2	TRBV11-2	-	TRBJ2-1	TGTGCCAGCAGCTTTAATGCGGGAGGGAACAATGAGCAGTTCTTC	CASSFNAGGNNEQFF
-	TRBV27	-	TRBJ1-2	TGTGCCAGCAGTTTAGACAACAGCTATGGCTACACCTTC	CASSLDNSYGYTF
-	TRBV7-9	-	TRBJ2-7	TGTGCCAGCAGCTTCGGCGCCCGGGGGTTCGAGCAGTACTTC	CASSFGARGFEQYF
-	TRBV30	-	TRBJ2-2	TGTGCCTGGGGGACGTTGGCAGGGTACGGTTCCGGGGAGCTGTTTTTT	CAWGTLAGYGSGELFF
-	TRBV19	once	TRBJ2-1	TGTGCCAGTAGGTTTGGGGCCAATGAGCAGTTCTTC	CASRFGANEQFF
TRBD1	TRBV6-5	-	TRBJ2-7	TGTGCCAGCAGTCGGGAAGGGGGCCCCTACGAGCAGTACTTC	CASSREGGPYEQYF
TRBD2	TRBV3-1/TRBV3-2	-	TRBJ2-1	TGTGCCAGCAGCCAGACTAGCGGGATGGTACGCTATGAGCAGTTCTTC	CASSQTSGMVRYEQFF
-	TRBV9	-	TRBJ2-1	TGTGCCAGCAGCGGAGACACACACCCATACAATGAGCAGTTCTTC	CASSGDTHPYNEQFF